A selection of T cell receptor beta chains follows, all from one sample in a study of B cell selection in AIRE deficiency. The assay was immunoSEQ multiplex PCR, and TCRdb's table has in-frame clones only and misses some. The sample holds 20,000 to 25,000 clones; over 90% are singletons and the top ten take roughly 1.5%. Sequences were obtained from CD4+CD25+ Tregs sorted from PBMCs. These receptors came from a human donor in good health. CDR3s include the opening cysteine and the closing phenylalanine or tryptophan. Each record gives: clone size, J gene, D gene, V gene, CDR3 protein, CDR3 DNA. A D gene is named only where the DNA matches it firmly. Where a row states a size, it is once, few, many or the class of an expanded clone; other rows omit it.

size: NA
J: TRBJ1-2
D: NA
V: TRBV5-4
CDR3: CASSLAARRANYGYTF
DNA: TGTGCCAGCAGCTTGGCCGCCAGGAGAGCTAACTATGGCTACACCTTC

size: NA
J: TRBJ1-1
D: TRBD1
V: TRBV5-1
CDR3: CASSGQGKNTEAFF
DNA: TGCGCCAGCAGCGGACAGGGAAAGAACACTGAAGCTTTCTTT

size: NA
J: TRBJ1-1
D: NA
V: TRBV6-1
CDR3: CASSPGWNTEAFF
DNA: TGTGCCAGCAGCCCTGGGTGGAACACTGAAGCTTTCTTT

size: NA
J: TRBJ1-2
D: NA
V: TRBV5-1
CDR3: CASSGANSDGYTF
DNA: TGCGCCAGCAGCGGGGCAAATAGTGATGGCTACACCTTC

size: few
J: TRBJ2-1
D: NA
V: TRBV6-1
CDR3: CASRIQVFSYNEQFF
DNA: TGTGCCAGCAGGATCCAAGTGTTCTCCTACAATGAGCAGTTCTTC

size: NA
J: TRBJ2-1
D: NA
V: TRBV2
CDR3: CASSASFNEQFF
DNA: TGTGCCAGCAGCGCCAGTTTCAATGAGCAGTTCTTC

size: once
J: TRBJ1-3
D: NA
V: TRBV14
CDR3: CASSQNLGGSGNTIYF
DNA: TGTGCCAGCAGCCAAAACCTCGGAGGGTCTGGAAACACCATATATTTT

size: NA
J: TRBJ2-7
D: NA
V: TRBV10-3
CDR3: CAIRNRNYEQYF
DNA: TGTGCCATCCGTAACAGGAACTACGAGCAGTACTTC

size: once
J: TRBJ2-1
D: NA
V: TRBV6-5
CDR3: CASSYGTYNEQFF
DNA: TGTGCCAGCAGTTACGGGACGTACAATGAGCAGTTCTTC

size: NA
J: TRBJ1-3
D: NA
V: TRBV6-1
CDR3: CASSEQPGGNTIYF
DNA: TGTGCCAGCAGTGAACAGCCAGGCGGAAACACCATATATTTT

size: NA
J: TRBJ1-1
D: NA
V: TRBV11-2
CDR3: CASSLAGEAFF
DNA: TGTGCCAGCAGCTTAGCTGGTGAAGCTTTCTTT

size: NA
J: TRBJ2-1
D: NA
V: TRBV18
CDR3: CASSSGTPSYNEQFF
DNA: TGTGCCAGCTCATCCGGGACCCCCTCCTACAATGAGCAGTTCTTC

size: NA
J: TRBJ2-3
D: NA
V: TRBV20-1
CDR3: CSARQGDTQYF
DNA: TGCAGTGCTAGACAGGGGGATACGCAGTATTTT

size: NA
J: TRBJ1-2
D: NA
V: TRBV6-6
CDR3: CAGRKQGYGYTF
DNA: TGTGCCGGCAGGAAACAGGGATATGGCTACACCTTC

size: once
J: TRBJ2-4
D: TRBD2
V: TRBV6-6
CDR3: CASRSRSGVIQYF
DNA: TGTGCCAGCAGGTCTCGGAGCGGGGTCATTCAGTACTTC

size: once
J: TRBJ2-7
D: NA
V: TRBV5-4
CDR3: CASSTGRGPYEQYF
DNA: TGTGCCAGCAGCACCGGACGGGGCCCCTACGAGCAGTACTTC

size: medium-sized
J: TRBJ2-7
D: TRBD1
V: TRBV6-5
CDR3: CASSYGQGNEQYF
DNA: TGTGCCAGCAGTTACGGACAGGGAAACGAGCAGTACTTC

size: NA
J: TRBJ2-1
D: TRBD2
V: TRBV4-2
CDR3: CASSQPGLAESSSYNEQFF
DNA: TGTGCCAGCAGCCAGCCGGGACTAGCGGAGTCCAGCTCCTACAATGAGCAGTTCTTC

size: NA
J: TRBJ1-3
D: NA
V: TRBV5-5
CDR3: CASSHFGGAGNTIYF
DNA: TGTGCCAGCAGCCACTTCGGGGGGGCTGGAAACACCATATATTTT

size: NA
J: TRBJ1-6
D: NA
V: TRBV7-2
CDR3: CASSLVGARGSPLHF
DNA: TGTGCCAGCAGCTTAGTGGGGGCTAGAGGTTCACCCCTCCACTTT

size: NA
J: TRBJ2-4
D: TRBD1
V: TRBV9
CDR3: CASSFGTGNGELAKNIQYF
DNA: TGTGCCAGCAGCTTCGGGACAGGCAACGGGGAACTGGCCAAAAACATTCAGTACTTC

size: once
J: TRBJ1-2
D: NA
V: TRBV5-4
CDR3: CASSLELVVDYGYTF
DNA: TGTGCCAGCAGCTTGGAACTGGTTGTTGACTATGGCTACACCTTC

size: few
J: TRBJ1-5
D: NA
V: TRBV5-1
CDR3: CASSLGINPNQPQHF
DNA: TGCGCCAGCAGCCTCGGGATAAACCCAAACCAGCCCCAGCATTTT

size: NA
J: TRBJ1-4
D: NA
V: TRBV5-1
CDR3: CASSSNSANEKLFF
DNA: TGCGCCAGCAGTTCCAACAGTGCTAATGAAAAACTGTTTTTT

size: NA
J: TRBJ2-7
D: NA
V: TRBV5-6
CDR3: CASSLAPGSSYEQYF
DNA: TGTGCCAGCAGCTTGGCCCCAGGGAGCTCCTACGAGCAGTACTTC

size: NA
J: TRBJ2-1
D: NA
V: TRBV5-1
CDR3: CASSSGWNEQFF
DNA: TGCGCCAGCAGCTCTGGGTGGAATGAGCAGTTCTTC

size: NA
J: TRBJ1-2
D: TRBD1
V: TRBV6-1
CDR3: CASRTGDGYTF
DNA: TGTGCCAGCCGAACAGGGGACGGCTACACCTTC

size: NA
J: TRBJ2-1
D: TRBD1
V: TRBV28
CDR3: CASSHDRAYNEQFF
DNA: TGTGCCAGCAGTCACGACAGGGCTTACAATGAGCAGTTCTTC

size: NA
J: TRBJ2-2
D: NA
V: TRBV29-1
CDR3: CSATGRNTGELFF
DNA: TGCAGCGCTACGGGACGGAACACCGGGGAGCTGTTTTTT

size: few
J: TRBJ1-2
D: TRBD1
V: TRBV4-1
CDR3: CASNLADRGGGYTF
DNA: TGCGCCAGCAACCTCGCGGACAGGGGAGGTGGCTACACCTTC

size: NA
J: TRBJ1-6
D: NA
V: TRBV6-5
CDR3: CASARANSPLHF
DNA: TGTGCCAGCGCTAGGGCCAATTCACCCCTCCACTTT

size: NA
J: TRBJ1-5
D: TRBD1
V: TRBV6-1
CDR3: CASKRVQGDQPQHF
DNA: TGTGCCAGCAAAAGGGTACAGGGGGATCAGCCCCAGCATTTT

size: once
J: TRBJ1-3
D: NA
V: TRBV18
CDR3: CASSPPFAGNTIYF
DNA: TGTGCCAGCTCACCACCGTTCGCTGGAAACACCATATATTTT

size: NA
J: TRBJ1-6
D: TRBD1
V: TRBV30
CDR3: CASRGTGARINSPLHF
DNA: TGTGCCAGCAGAGGGACAGGGGCCCGAATAAATTCACCCCTCCACTTT

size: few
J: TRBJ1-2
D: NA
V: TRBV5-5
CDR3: CASSLGPSGRSLGGYTF
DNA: TGTGCCAGCAGCTTGGGCCCCAGTGGTAGGTCCCTGGGAGGCTACACCTTC

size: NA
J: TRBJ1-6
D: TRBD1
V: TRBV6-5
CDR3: CASSYEGARNSPLHF
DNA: TGTGCCAGCAGTTACGAGGGGGCGAGGAATTCACCCCTCCACTTT

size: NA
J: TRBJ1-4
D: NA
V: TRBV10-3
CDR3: CAISQGNEKLFF
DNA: TGTGCCATCAGTCAGGGTAATGAAAAACTGTTTTTT

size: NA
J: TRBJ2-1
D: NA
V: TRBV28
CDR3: CASSATSPLYNEQFF
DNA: TGTGCCAGTAGTGCCACAAGCCCCCTCTACAATGAGCAGTTCTTC

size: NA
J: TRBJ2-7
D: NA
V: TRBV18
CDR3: CASSQRLVVGQYF
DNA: TGTGCCAGCTCCCAACGACTAGTCGTCGGTCAGTACTTC

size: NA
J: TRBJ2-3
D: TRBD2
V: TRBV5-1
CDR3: CASSLAGGEPSNTQYF
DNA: TGCGCCAGCAGCTTGGCCGGGGGGGAACCCTCAAATACGCAGTATTTT

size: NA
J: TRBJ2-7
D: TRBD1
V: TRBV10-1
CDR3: CASTPRQGDEQYF
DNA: TGCGCCAGCACTCCTAGACAGGGGGACGAGCAGTACTTC

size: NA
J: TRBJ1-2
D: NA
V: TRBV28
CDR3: CASSLLGAGYTF
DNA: TGTGCCAGCAGTTTACTTGGAGCTGGCTACACCTTC

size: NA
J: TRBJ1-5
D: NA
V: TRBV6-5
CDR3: CASSYSTGQPQHF
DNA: TGTGCCAGCAGTTACTCGACGGGCCAGCCCCAGCATTTT

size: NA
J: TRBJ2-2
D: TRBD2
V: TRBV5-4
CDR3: CASSLNSGGVGELFF
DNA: TGTGCCAGCAGCTTGAACAGCGGGGGGGTCGGGGAGCTGTTTTTT

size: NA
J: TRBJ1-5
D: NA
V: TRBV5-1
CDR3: CASSITGTLGEPQHF
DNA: TGCGCCAGCAGCATCACCGGGACCCTAGGGGAGCCCCAGCATTTT

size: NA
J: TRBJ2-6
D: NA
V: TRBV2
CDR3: CASTLVWTPGANVLTF
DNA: TGTGCCAGCACCCTAGTGTGGACTCCTGGGGCCAACGTCCTGACTTTC

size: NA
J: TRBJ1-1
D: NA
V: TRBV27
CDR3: CASSRRGDTEAFF
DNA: TGTGCCAGCAGCAGGAGAGGGGACACTGAAGCTTTCTTT

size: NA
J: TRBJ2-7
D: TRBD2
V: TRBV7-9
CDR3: CASSSPGLAGWEQYF
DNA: TGTGCCAGCAGCTCACCGGGACTAGCGGGATGGGAGCAGTACTTC

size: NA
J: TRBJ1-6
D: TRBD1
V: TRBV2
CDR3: CASRTGFVSYNSPLHF
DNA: TGTGCCAGCAGGACAGGGTTCGTCTCCTATAATTCACCCCTCCACTTT

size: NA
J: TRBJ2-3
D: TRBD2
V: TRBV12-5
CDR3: CASGSPGTSDTDTQYF
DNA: TGTGCTAGTGGCTCCCCCGGGACTAGCGACACAGATACGCAGTATTTT

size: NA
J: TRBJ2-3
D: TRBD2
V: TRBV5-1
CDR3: CASSTEGSSGLTDTQYF
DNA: TGCGCCAGCAGCACTGAAGGGAGTAGCGGGCTCACAGATACGCAGTATTTT

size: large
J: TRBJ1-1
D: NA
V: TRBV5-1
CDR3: CASSPSQGRGAEAFF
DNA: TGCGCCAGCAGCCCCTCTCAGGGGCGCGGCGCTGAAGCTTTCTTT

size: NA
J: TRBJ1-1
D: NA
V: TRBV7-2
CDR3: CASSLLGAGAFF
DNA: TGTGCCAGCAGCTTACTGGGGGCAGGAGCTTTCTTT

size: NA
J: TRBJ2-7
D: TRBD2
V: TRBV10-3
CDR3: CAISEGAGGFYEQYF
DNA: TGTGCCATCAGTGAGGGAGCGGGGGGATTTTACGAGCAGTACTTC

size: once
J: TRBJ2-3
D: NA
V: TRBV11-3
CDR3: CASSPSGTRTDTQYF
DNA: TGTGCCAGCAGCCCCTCCGGGACAAGAACAGATACGCAGTATTTT

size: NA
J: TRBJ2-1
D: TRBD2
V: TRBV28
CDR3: CASSFSGTSYNEQFF
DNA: TGTGCCAGCAGTTTCTCCGGGACTAGTTACAATGAGCAGTTCTTC

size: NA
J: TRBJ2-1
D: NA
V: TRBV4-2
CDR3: CASSQEGLATSYNEQFF
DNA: TGTGCCAGCAGCCAAGAGGGGCTAGCCACCTCCTACAATGAGCAGTTCTTC